This T cell receptor beta chain comes out of a study of breast tumors, draining lymph nodes, adjacent tissues (dated by TCRdb to 2016 to 2017). Some background on the complete study: The study compared TCR beta repertoires across tumor, adjacent nontumor tissue and axillary lymph nodes from breast cancer patients. In human breast cancer, the study set out to evaluate how tumor, surrounding tissue and draining lymph node repertoires relate to one another and whether T cells may move between these sites.

Sequencing was carried out with an Illumina HiSeq 2000. Multiplex PCR amplification was used to generate the TCR beta chain libraries. High-throughput sequencing was used to analyze the amplified TCR beta chain products. TCRdb reprocessing: public reads trimmed at Q25 with fastp, clones called with MiXCR, in-frame beta chains kept. Every distinct CDR3 protein forms one entry, paired with its most common genes and DNA. For this sample there are 150,000 to 250,000 distinct CDR3 sequences; roughly 31% appear just once. About 4.3% of the sample comes from the top ten. The CDR3 covers 14 residues, taking in both the cysteine and the phenylalanine. Kept here is only the CDR3 DNA, which spans 42 bases and is read in frame from base 1. The germline V gene (reference sequence) specifies DFQATT as CDR1 and SNEGSKA as CDR2. Between the V and J ends, shortened by 6 bases and 8 bases respectively, the junction contains 19 bases.

Lymph node samples were obtained from the axillary draining lymph nodes of breast cancer patients. As for this clonotype: Its antigen remains undetermined. Within one base of it there is no much larger clone, and no base qualities were kept.

The investigation overall reported the following: The data were considered consistent with most tumor T cells being derived from the lymph node and subsequently expanding within tumor tissue. T-cell repertoire diversity in tumors was found to be lower than in lymph nodes but higher than in nontumor tissue, and preferential V and J gene usage was observed. The study presented the conclusion that tumor T cells originate in lymph nodes as consistent with a hypothesis, not as something directly demonstrated. The similarity between tumor and nontumor tissue repertoires was significantly greater in luminal-like breast cancer than in basal-like breast cancer.

Here the chain combines TRBV20-1 and TRBJ1-4; the D gene cannot be named for sure. The sequenced sample was axillary lymph node tissue. The receptor comes from a female donor with breast cancer. Some clones in this sample may be carry-over from other donors' samples. The sequence in DNA is TGCAGTGCCACCTCCCCGGCAAGGGTCGAAAAACTGTTTTTT. Its protein reads: CSATSPARVEKLFF.